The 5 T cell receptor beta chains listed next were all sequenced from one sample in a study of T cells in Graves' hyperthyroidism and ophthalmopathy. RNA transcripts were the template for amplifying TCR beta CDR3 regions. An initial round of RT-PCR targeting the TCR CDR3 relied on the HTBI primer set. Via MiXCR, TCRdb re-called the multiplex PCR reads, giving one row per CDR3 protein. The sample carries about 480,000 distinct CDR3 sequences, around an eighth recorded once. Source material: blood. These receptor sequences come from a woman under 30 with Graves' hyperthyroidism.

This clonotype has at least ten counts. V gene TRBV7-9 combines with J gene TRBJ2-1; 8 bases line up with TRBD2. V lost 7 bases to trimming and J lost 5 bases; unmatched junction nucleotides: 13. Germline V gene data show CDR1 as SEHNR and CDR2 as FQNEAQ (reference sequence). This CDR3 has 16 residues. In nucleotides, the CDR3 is TGTGCCAGCAACCCACGGGGGGGTTTAGGGGACAATGAGCAGTTCTTC. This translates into CASNPRGGLGDNEQFF.

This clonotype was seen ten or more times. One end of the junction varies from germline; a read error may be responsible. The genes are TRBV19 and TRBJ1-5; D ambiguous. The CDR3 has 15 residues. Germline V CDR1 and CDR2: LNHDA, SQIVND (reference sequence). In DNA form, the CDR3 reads TGCGCCAGTACTATAGCCGGCAAGAGCAATCAGCCCCAGCATTTT. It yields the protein CASTIAGKSNQPQHF.

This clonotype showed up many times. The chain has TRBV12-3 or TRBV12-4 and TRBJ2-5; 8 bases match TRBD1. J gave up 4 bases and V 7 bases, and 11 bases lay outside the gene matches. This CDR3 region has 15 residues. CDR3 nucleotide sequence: TGTGCCAGCACCTCCGGACAGGGAACTGGAGAGACCCAGTACTTC. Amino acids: CASTSGQGTGETQYF.

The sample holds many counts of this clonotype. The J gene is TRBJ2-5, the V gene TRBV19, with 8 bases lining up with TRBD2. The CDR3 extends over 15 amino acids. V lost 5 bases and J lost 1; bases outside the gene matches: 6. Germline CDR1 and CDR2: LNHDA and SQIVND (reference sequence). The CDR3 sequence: CASSRGGYGQETQYF. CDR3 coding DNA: TGTGCCAGTAGTCGGGGGGGCTACGGCCAAGAGACCCAGTACTTC.

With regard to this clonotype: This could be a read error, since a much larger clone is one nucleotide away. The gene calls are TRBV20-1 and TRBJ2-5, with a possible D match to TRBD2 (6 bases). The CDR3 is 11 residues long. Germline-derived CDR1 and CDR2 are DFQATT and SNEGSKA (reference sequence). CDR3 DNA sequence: TGCGGAGGACTAAAACAAGAGGCCCAGTACTTC. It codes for CGGLKQEAQYF.